The rows below give T cell receptor beta chains drawn from one sample of a study of T cells in Graves' hyperthyroidism and ophthalmopathy. TCRdb re-called the multiplex PCR reads through MiXCR, storing one row per CDR3 protein. The repertoire holds around 300,000 distinct CDR3 sequences, with approximately 15% as singletons. Input material: blood. The receptors come from a woman aged 25 to 39 with Graves' hyperthyroidism. Both conserved end residues are part of each CDR3. The order of the fields is CDR3 length, D gene, clone size, J gene, V gene, CDR3 protein, CDR3 DNA. A D gene is named only where the DNA matches it firmly. A clone size is listed for some rows: how often the clone was seen (once, few, many), or a class if it is expanded.

>16|-|many|TRBJ2-3|TRBV3-2
CASSRRGGYATDTQYF
TGTGCCAGCAGCCGGAGGGGGGGGTACGCCACAGATACGCAGTATTTT
>20|TRBD2|many|TRBJ2-1|TRBV28
CASTGEGIAGGPSSYNEQFF
TGTGCCAGCACCGGGGAGGGTATAGCGGGAGGGCCTAGCTCCTACAATGAGCAGTTCTTC
>14|-|many|TRBJ2-4|TRBV12-3/TRBV12-4
CASSFFDSTNIQYF
TGTGCCAGCAGTTTTTTTGACAGTACAAACATTCAGTACTTC
>17|-|few|TRBJ2-1|TRBV28
CASGLLGGGSSYNEQFF
TGTGCCAGCGGACTTTTAGGGGGAGGGAGCTCCTACAATGAGCAGTTCTTC
>11|-|-|TRBJ2-5|TRBV3-1
CASSQAGQGYF
TGTGCCAGCAGCCAGGCGGGGCAGGGGTACTTC
>14|TRBD1|few|TRBJ2-1|TRBV7-2
CASSLGPGGYEQFF
TGTGCCAGCAGCTTAGGTCCAGGGGGCTATGAGCAGTTCTTC
>15|TRBD1|many|TRBJ2-1|TRBV2
CASRKQGPSYNEQFF
TGTGCCAGCAGGAAACAGGGGCCCTCCTACAATGAGCAGTTCTTC
>16|-|-|TRBJ1-1|TRBV7-2
CASSLAAGVLNTEAFF
TGTGCCAGCAGCTTAGCGGCGGGGGTTCTGAACACTGAAGCTTTCTTT
>14|-|-|TRBJ1-1|TRBV9
CASSVSGGMAEAFF
TGTGCCAGCAGCGTATCTGGGGGGATGGCTGAAGCTTTCTTT
>20|TRBD2|many|TRBJ2-5|TRBV6-1
CASSHPGLAGGPVEQETQYF
TGTGCCAGCAGCCACCCGGGACTAGCGGGAGGCCCTGTAGAGCAAGAGACCCAGTACTTC
>18|TRBD2|-|TRBJ2-3|TRBV5-1
CASSLLGGYSGSTDTQYF
TGCGCCAGCAGCTTACTGGGAGGATATAGCGGGAGTACAGATACGCAGTATTTT
>16|TRBD2|many|TRBJ2-7|TRBV20-1
CSASGAGGRVIYEQYF
TGCAGTGCTAGTGGCGCTGGCGGGAGGGTTATATACGAGCAGTACTTC
>13|TRBD2|many|TRBJ2-7|TRBV20-1
CSADRTSGSEQYF
TGCAGTGCTGATAGGACTAGCGGGAGCGAGCAGTACTTC
>11|-|-|TRBJ2-7|TRBV30
CAWIEGDEQYF
TGTGCCTGGATCGAGGGTGACGAGCAGTACTTC
>16|TRBD1|-|TRBJ2-3|TRBV28
CASHLDRAIVADTQYF
TGTGCCAGTCACCTCGACAGGGCGATCGTCGCAGATACGCAGTATTTT
>15|TRBD2|few|TRBJ2-1|TRBV5-1
CASSSTSGRAFEQFF
TGCGCCAGCAGCTCTACTAGCGGGAGGGCCTTCGAGCAGTTCTTC
>16|-|-|TRBJ2-1|TRBV14
CASSQEPGRGYNEQFF
TGTGCCAGCAGCCAAGAACCGGGACGGGGTTACAATGAGCAGTTCTTC
>17|-|few|TRBJ1-2|TRBV9
CASSQPLTGQANYGYTF
TGTGCCAGCAGCCAACCACTGACAGGCCAAGCTAACTATGGCTACACCTTC
>15|-|few|TRBJ2-7|TRBV15
CATSRVPTGETEQYF
TGTGCCACCAGCAGGGTTCCGACAGGAGAGACGGAGCAGTACTTC
>17|TRBD1|many|TRBJ2-6|TRBV10-3
CAISRDRGTSGANVLTF
TGTGCCATCAGCCGGGACAGGGGAACCTCTGGGGCCAACGTCCTGACTTTC
>14|-|-|TRBJ2-1|TRBV9
CASSVIGSYNEQFF
TGTGCCAGCAGCGTCATTGGCTCCTACAATGAGCAGTTCTTC